These T cell receptor beta chains were read from a single sample in a study of cytomegalovirus exposure and HLA in healthy donors. Sequencing used immunoSEQ multiplex PCR; TCRdb keeps in-frame clones, though not all of them. The sample yields 250,000 to 350,000 clones, approximately 86% seen once. The source material was PBMCs. The source of these receptors is a woman in her 30s in good health and CMV-seropositive. Both conserved end residues are part of each CDR3. D genes are given only for firm matches. Only part of the rows carry a size: once, few, many, or a class if the clone is expanded.

abundance,v_gene,d_gene,j_gene,CDR3aa,CDR3nt
.,TRBV4-3,.,TRBJ2-7,CASSQGVSYEQYF,TGCGCCAGCAGCCAAGGAGTTTCCTACGAGCAGTACTTC
.,TRBV7-2,.,TRBJ2-1,CAGSMGAGHNEQFF,TGTGCCGGCTCGATGGGAGCGGGCCACAATGAGCAGTTCTTC
.,TRBV5-1,.,TRBJ2-7,CASRANPVGYEQYF,TGCGCCAGCCGGGCAAACCCAGTAGGCTACGAGCAGTACTTC
.,TRBV2,.,TRBJ2-7,CASSEGAMGWEQYF,TGTGCCAGCAGTGAGGGCGCCATGGGGTGGGAGCAGTACTTC
.,TRBV28,.,TRBJ2-5,CASSLYTLGTETQYF,TGTGCCAGCAGTTTATATACGCTAGGGACCGAGACCCAGTACTTC
.,TRBV6-1,TRBD2,TRBJ2-1,CASSATSGGIPYNEQFF,TGTGCCAGCAGTGCTACTAGCGGGGGTATTCCCTACAATGAGCAGTTCTTC
once,TRBV28,.,TRBJ1-1,CASSPLTKAFF,TGTGCCAGCAGCCCTCTCACGAAAGCTTTCTTT
once,TRBV5-1,.,TRBJ2-3,CASSLVQGGDTQYF,TGCGCCAGCAGCTTGGTACAGGGAGGAGATACGCAGTATTTT
.,TRBV27,.,TRBJ1-1,CASGKYTEAFF,TGTGCCAGCGGGAAGTACACTGAAGCTTTCTTT
.,TRBV7-3,.,TRBJ2-3,CASTSSPTDTQYF,TGTGCCAGCACCTCCAGTCCCACAGATACGCAGTATTTT
.,TRBV9,TRBD2,TRBJ2-1,CASSPGSGGAYNEQFF,TGTGCCAGCAGCCCAGGAAGCGGGGGAGCTTACAATGAGCAGTTCTTC
few,TRBV6-5,TRBD1,TRBJ2-7,CASSYGDRGLYEQYF,TGTGCCAGCAGTTACGGAGACAGGGGGCTCTACGAGCAGTACTTC
.,TRBV7-6,.,TRBJ2-5,CASSLAEETQYF,TGTGCCAGCAGCTTAGCAGAAGAGACCCAGTACTTC
.,TRBV2,.,TRBJ2-1,CASNDPGAVYNEQFF,TGTGCCAGCAATGATCCAGGGGCGGTCTACAATGAGCAGTTCTTC
.,TRBV15,.,TRBJ1-2,CATSTGIGYGYTF,TGTGCCACCAGCACTGGCATCGGCTATGGCTACACCTTC
.,TRBV6-1,TRBD2,TRBJ2-3,CASRASGGITDTQYF,TGTGCCAGCAGGGCTAGCGGGGGCATCACAGATACGCAGTATTTT
once,TRBV6-1,.,TRBJ1-6,CASSELAFASYNSPLHF,TGTGCCAGCAGTGAGTTAGCATTCGCCTCCTATAATTCACCCCTCCACTTT
.,TRBV5-1,TRBD1,TRBJ1-4,CASSADRGIEKLFF,TGCGCCAGCAGCGCGGACAGGGGGATTGAAAAACTGTTTTTT
.,TRBV7-2,.,TRBJ1-2,CASSLGGKNNYGYTF,TGTGCCAGCAGCTTAGGGGGGAAAAATAACTATGGCTACACCTTC
.,TRBV6-1,TRBD1,TRBJ1-1,CASSVRDSTEAFF,TGTGCCAGCAGTGTTAGGGACAGCACTGAAGCTTTCTTT
.,TRBV5-1,.,TRBJ2-2,CASSPEDGELFF,TGCGCCAGCAGCCCTGAGGACGGGGAGCTGTTTTTT
.,TRBV7-6,.,TRBJ2-5,CASSLTGLTPQETQYF,TGTGCCAGCAGCTTAACCGGGTTGACTCCTCAAGAGACCCAGTACTTC
.,TRBV5-4,.,TRBJ2-3,CASSLMGVADPEDTQYF,TGTGCCAGCAGCTTGATGGGTGTGGCAGACCCCGAGGATACGCAGTATTTT
few,TRBV6-1,.,TRBJ2-6,CASSEGSGANVLTF,TGTGCCAGCAGTGAAGGCTCTGGGGCCAACGTCCTGACTTTC
.,TRBV27,TRBD2,TRBJ2-5,CASSLRLFSGGAGETQYF,TGTGCCAGCAGTTTAAGACTCTTTAGCGGGGGGGCGGGAGAGACCCAGTACTTC
once,TRBV29-1,.,TRBJ2-7,CSVEGGTGASYEQYF,TGCAGCGTTGAAGGGGGAACAGGCGCCTCCTACGAGCAGTACTTC
.,TRBV6-1,TRBD1,TRBJ1-2,CASSPGQGNYGYTF,TGTGCCAGCAGCCCGGGACAGGGAAACTATGGCTACACCTTC
.,TRBV13,.,TRBJ2-7,CASSIAYEQYF,TGTGCCAGCAGCATTGCCTACGAGCAGTACTTC
.,TRBV2,.,TRBJ2-2,CARMRGNTGELFF,TGTGCCAGAATGAGGGGGAACACCGGGGAGCTGTTTTTT
few,TRBV6-5,.,TRBJ2-1,CASSRDGNEQFF,TGTGCCAGCAGCCGAGACGGCAATGAGCAGTTCTTC
.,TRBV5-1,.,TRBJ2-5,CASSLASGGETQYF,TGCGCCAGCAGCTTGGCCTCTGGGGGAGAGACCCAGTACTTC